This T cell receptor (beta chain) was obtained from a study of T cell changes during pregnancy in multiple sclerosis (dated by TCRdb to between 2019 and 2020). About the investigation overall: The study examined how the T cell repertoire changed over the course of pregnancy in women with multiple sclerosis.

Library preparation used the immunoSEQ multiplex PCR assay. TCRdb holds this immuneACCESS table with in-frame rearrangements only. Some clones are missing; in checked studies, unresolved V genes explain under half, and the rest has no known cause. The sample contains 42,000 or so clones, around 90% of them found a single time. About 9.1% of the sample is in the top ten clones. Counted from cysteine to phenylalanine, this CDR3 has 14 amino acids. The DNA shown is the 42-base CDR3, in frame from base 1. CDR1 and CDR2, per the germline V gene, are MNHEY and SVGAGI. Unmatched junction bases come to 8, with V trimmed by 8 bases and J by 4 bases. A note on this clone: What this receptor recognizes is not known. No quality values exist for individual bases; no much larger clone is one base distant.

Recombination linked TRBV6-5 to TRBJ1-1; 9 of the junction bases match TRBD1. This clonotype was obtained from a female donor with multiple sclerosis, enrolled in a pregnancy study. Specimen: CD8+ T cells from peripheral blood mononuclear cells, collected in the first trimester of pregnancy. The DNA is as follows: TGTGCCAGCGGAAAGGACAGGGGTGCCACTGAAGCTTTCTTT. This translates into CASGKDRGATEAFF.